This T cell receptor (beta chain) stems from a study of blood T cell repertoires in COVID-19. Study overall: Samples came from the United States, Italy and Spain, spanning acute and convalescent COVID-19.

Cohort placement rested on clinical history that participants reported themselves. This clone was found once. Libraries were prepared by immunoSEQ multiplex PCR; TCRdb keeps only in-frame clonotypes and omits some of them. The profile covers over 120,000 clones, with just over 85% appearing a single time and approximately 4.3% taken by the ten largest. The specimen was PBMCs or T cells enriched from blood (not recorded which). The sequence was obtained from a man aged 50-59 years who had recovered from COVID-19.

The CDR3 protein is CAIKDRIENTEAFF. CDR3 DNA: TGTGCCATCAAAGACAGAATTGAGAACACTGAAGCTTTCTTT. This chain joins TRBV10-3 and TRBJ1-1; maybe TRBD1 (5 bases). Trimming left V 7 bases short and J 1 base short, with 13 bases between. CDR1 and CDR2 from the germline V gene are ENHRY and SYGVKD. This CDR3 is 14 amino acids long.